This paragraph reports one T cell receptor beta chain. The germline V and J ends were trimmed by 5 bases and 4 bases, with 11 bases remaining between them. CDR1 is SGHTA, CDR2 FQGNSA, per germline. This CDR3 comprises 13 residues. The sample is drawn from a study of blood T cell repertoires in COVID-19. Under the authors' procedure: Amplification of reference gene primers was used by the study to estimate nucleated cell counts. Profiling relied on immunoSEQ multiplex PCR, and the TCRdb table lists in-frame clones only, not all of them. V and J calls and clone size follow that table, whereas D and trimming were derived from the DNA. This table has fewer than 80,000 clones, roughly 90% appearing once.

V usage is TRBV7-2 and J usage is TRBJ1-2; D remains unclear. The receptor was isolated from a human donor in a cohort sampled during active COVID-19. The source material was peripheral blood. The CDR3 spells CASSEAGPYGYTF. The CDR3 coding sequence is TGTGCCAGCAGCGAGGCGGGCCCCTATGGCTACACCTTC.